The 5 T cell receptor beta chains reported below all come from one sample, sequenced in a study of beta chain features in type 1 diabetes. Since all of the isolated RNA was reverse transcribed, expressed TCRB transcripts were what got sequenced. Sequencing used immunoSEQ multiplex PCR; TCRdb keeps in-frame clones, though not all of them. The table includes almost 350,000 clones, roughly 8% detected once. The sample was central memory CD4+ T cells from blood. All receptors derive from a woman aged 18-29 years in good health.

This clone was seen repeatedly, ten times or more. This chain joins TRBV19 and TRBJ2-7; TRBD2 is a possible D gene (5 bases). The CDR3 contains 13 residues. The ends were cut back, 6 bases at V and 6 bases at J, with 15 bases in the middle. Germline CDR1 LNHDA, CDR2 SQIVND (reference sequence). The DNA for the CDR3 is TGTGCCAGTAGACTAGTCGAAGACTGCGAGCAGTACTTC. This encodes CASRLVEDCEQYF.

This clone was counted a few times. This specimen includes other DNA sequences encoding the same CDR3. The CDR3 here is CASSGDSYEQYF. Written as DNA, the CDR3 is TGTGCCAGCAGCGGGGACAGCTACGAGCAGTACTTC. V and J are TRBV2 and TRBJ2-7; the match to TRBD1 covers 7 bases. The CDR3 is 12 amino acids. The junction had 2 bases not matched to a gene; V was cut back by 6 bases and J by 3 bases. The germline V gene has CDR1 SNHLY and CDR2 FYNNEI. The whole variable domain, filled in from reference TRBV2 and TRBJ2-7, reads EPEVTQTPSHQVTQMGQEVILRCVPISNHLYFYWYRQILGQKVEFLVSFYNNEISEKSEIFDDQFSVERPDGSNFTLKIRSTKLEDSAMYFCASSGDSYEQYFGPGTRLTVT.

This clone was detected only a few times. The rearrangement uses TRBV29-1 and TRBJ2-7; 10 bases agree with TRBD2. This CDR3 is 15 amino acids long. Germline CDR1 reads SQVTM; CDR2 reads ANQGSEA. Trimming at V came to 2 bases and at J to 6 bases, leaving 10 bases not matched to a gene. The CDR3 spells CSVERVSGRIGEQYF. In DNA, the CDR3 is TGCAGCGTTGAACGGGTTAGCGGGAGGATTGGCGAGCAGTACTTC.

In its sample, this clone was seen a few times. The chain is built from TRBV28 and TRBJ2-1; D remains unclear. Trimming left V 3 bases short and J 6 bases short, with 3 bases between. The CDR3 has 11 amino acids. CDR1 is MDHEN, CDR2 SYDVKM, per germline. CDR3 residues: CASSLFNEQFF. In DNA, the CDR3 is TGTGCCAGCAGTTTGTTCAATGAGCAGTTCTTC.

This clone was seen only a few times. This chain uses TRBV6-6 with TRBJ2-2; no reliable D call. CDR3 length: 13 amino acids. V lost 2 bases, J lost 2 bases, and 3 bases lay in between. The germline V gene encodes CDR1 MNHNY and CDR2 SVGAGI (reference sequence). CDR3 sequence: CASSYDNTGELFF. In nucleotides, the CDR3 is TGTGCCAGCAGTTACGATAACACCGGGGAGCTGTTTTTT.